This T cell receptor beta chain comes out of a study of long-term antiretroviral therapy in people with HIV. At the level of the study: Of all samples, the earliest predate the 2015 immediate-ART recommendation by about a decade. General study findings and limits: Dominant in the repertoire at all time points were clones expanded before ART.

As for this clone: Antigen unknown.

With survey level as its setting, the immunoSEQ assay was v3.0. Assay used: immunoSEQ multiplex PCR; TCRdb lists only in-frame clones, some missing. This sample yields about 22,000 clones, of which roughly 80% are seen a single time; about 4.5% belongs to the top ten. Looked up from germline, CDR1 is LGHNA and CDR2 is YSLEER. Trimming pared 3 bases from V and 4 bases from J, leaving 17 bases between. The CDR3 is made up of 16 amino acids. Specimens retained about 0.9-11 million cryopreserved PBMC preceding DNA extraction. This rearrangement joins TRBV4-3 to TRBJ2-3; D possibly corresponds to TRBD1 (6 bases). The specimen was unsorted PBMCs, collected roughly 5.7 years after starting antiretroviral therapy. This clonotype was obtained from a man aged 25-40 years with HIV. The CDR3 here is CASSQSRGLGADTQYF. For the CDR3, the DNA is TGCGCCAGCAGCCAGTCCAGGGGTCTAGGGGCAGATACGCAGTATTTT.